The next 30 T cell receptor beta chains were all read from a single sample in a study of control samples from healthy donors and cancer patients. Clones were sequenced by immunoSEQ multiplex PCR, and TCRdb holds only the in-frame ones, with some missing. The sample gives around 100,000 clones, 90% to 95% of which show up once; roughly 2.5% is in the top ten. Sequencing used blood. The origin of the receptors is a woman younger than 35 in good health.

The chain carries TRBV3-1 (or the pseudogene TRBV3-2) and TRBJ2-4; D is perhaps TRBD2 (5 bases). Trimming took off 1 base at V and 7 bases at J, with 17 bases between the two ends. CDR3 length: 16 amino acids. Germline CDR1 LGHDT, CDR2 YNNKEL (reference sequence). This CDR3 reads CASSQVPRGLVNIQYF. Here the CDR3 DNA reads TGTGCCAGCAGCCAAGTTCCCCGGGGTCTGGTGAACATTCAGTACTTC.

The chain has TRBV6-5 and TRBJ2-7; D is ambiguous. V gave up 5 bases and J gave up 6 bases, with 11 bases separating them. Looked up from germline, CDR1 is MNHEY and CDR2 is SVGAGI. The CDR3 consists of 12 residues. The CDR3 loop is CASSNGFGEQYF. Written as DNA, the CDR3 is TGTGCCAGCAGTAACGGGTTCGGCGAGCAGTACTTC.

J is TRBJ1-5 and V is TRBV6-2 or TRBV6-3, with a tentative D call TRBD1 (5 bases). The CDR3 has 14 residues. Trimming removed 5 bases at V and 3 bases at J, with 11 bases between. Germline-derived CDR1 and CDR2 are MNHEY and SVGEGT. The CDR3 nucleotides read TGTGCCAGCAGTCCCCGGGACCCCAATCAGCCCCAGCATTTT. It encodes CASSPRDPNQPQHF.

The CDR3 DNA follows: TGTGCCAGCAGCTTAACCGGGACCCGGAATGAAGCTTTCTTT. Translating gives CASSLTGTRNEAFF. The chain is built from TRBV11-2 and TRBJ1-1; TRBD1 is a possible D gene (5 bases). This CDR3 has 14 residues. The V gene lost 2 bases and the J gene lost 7 bases, with 14 bases spanning the gap. Germline V gene data show CDR1 as SGHAT and CDR2 as FQNNGV.

The chain couples TRBV30 to TRBJ1-4; D not resolved. Germline-derived CDR1 and CDR2 are GTSNPN and SVGIG (reference sequence). This CDR3 has 11 amino acids. Between the trimmed V and J ends, which lost 3 bases and 7 bases, there was a span of 6 bases. The DNA of the CDR3 is TGTGCCTGGAGGGGGAGTGAAAAACTGTTTTTT. Residues: CAWRGSEKLFF.

CDR3 bases: TGTGCCAGCAGCTGGGGACTAGCGGGCTCCTACAATGAGCAGTTCTTC. Protein: CASSWGLAGSYNEQFF. The rearrangement joins TRBV7-2 to TRBJ2-1, with 12 bases matching TRBD2. The junction had 1 base not matched to a gene; V was cut back by 4 bases and J by 0 bases. Germline CDR1 SGHTA, CDR2 FQGNSA. The CDR3 has 16 residues.

The CDR3 reads CASSLGVGTGGRTEAFF. For the CDR3, the DNA is TGTGCCAGCAGCTTAGGGGTAGGGACAGGGGGCCGGACTGAAGCTTTCTTT. The J gene is TRBJ1-1, the V gene TRBV7-9, with TRBD1 matching 12 bases. The CDR3 runs to 17 residues. With 1 base clipped from V and 5 bases from J, the junction kept 8 bases outside the gene matches. CDR1 and CDR2 from the germline V gene are SEHNR and FQNEAQ (reference sequence).

The chain combines TRBV7-9 with TRBJ1-2; D remains ambiguous. CDR3 size: 9 residues. Trimming pared 5 bases from V and 14 bases from J, leaving 9 bases between. Germline V gives CDR1 SEHNR, CDR2 FQNEAQ (reference sequence). CDR3 coding DNA: TGTGCCAGCAGCGTTCCACAGACCTTC. Its translation: CASSVPQTF.

The CDR3 protein is CASIEGVNTGELFF. The CDR3 nucleotides are TGTGCCAGCATAGAGGGGGTGAACACCGGGGAGCTGTTTTTT. This chain uses TRBV6-5 with TRBJ2-2, with D maybe TRBD1 (6 bases). CDR3 size: 14 residues. Trimming cost V 7 bases and J 1 base, with 10 bases left between them. CDR1 is MNHEY, CDR2 SVGAGI, per germline.

CDR3 DNA sequence: TGTGCCAGCACCGGGGGGACAGGGAACACCGGGGAGCTGTTTTTT. It encodes CASTGGTGNTGELFF. This rearrangement joins TRBV9 to TRBJ2-2; TRBD1 is a possible D gene (8 bases). Germline V CDR1 and CDR2: SGDLS, YYNGEE. The V and J ends lost 6 bases and 1 base respectively, with 13 bases between them. CDR3 length equals 15 residues. Variable domain in full (rest from reference TRBV9 and TRBJ2-2): DSGVTQTPKHLITATGQRVTLRCSPRSGDLSVYWYQQSLDQGLQFLIQYYNGEERAKGNILERFSAQQFPDLHSELNLSSLELGDSALYFCASTGGTGNTGELFFGEGSRLTVL.

V and J are TRBV15 and TRBJ1-5; D might be TRBD1 (6 bases). Germline V CDR1 and CDR2: LNHNV, YYDKDF (reference sequence). V lost 3 bases and J 3 bases, leaving 21 bases between the germline ends. The CDR3 consists of 18 residues. CDR3 sequence: CATSRIRTAGASNQPQHF. The CDR3 region has the DNA TGTGCCACCAGCAGGATAAGGACAGCGGGAGCTTCCAATCAGCCCCAGCATTTT.

The V call is TRBV20-1, the J call TRBJ2-7; D is undetermined. CDR3 length equals 13 residues. The V and J ends lost 3 bases and 2 bases respectively, with 11 bases between them. Germline-derived CDR1 and CDR2 are DFQATT and SNEGSKA (reference sequence). The CDR3 region is CSASQPGPYEQYF. CDR3 coding DNA: TGCAGTGCTAGTCAGCCGGGCCCCTACGAGCAGTACTTC.

The count of this clone is one. The V gene is TRBV28, the J gene TRBJ2-7; TRBD1 matches at 7 bases. CDR3 length: 14 amino acids. Germline V CDR1 and CDR2: MDHEN, SYDVKM. V dropped 4 bases and J dropped 2; count of bases not matched to a gene: 5. The CDR3 reads CASSSTGRPYEQYF. CDR3 nucleotides: TGTGCCAGCAGTTCGACAGGGAGACCCTACGAGCAGTACTTC.

The chain recombines TRBV28 with TRBJ1-2, with D possibly being TRBD1 (5 bases). The V and J ends lost 5 bases and 8 bases respectively, with 21 bases between them. CDR1 MDHEN and CDR2 SYDVKM come from the germline V gene. The length of the CDR3 is 15 residues. The CDR3 nucleotides read TGTGCCAGCAGTCCCTTGACAGATATGATGAGGGGCTACACCTTC. The encoded protein is CASSPLTDMMRGYTF.

The V gene is TRBV28, the J gene TRBJ1-6, with TRBD1 identical over 8 bases. The CDR3 runs 13 residues. Germline V gives CDR1 MDHEN, CDR2 SYDVKM. V dropped 8 bases and J dropped 9; count of bases not matched to a gene: 6. The CDR3 nucleotides are TGTGCCAGCGTTGCAGGGGGCCGTTCACCCCTCCACTTT. The encoded protein is CASVAGGRSPLHF.

V usage is TRBV18 and J usage is TRBJ2-7; 8 bases match TRBD1. CDR1 is KGHSH, CDR2 LQKENI, per germline. J lost 0 bases, V lost 8 bases, and 3 bases had no gene match. The CDR3 extends over 13 amino acids. CDR3 sequence: CASKQGVSYEQYF. The DNA for the CDR3 is TGTGCCAGCAAACAGGGGGTCTCCTACGAGCAGTACTTC. Looking up the rest from reference TRBV18 and TRBJ2-7 gives the full variable domain: NAGVMQNPRHLVRRRGQEARLRCSPMKGHSHVYWYRQLPEEGLKFMVYLQKENIIDESGMPKERFSAEFPKEGPSILRIQQVVRGDSAAYFCASKQGVSYEQYFGPGTRLTVT.

The chain uses TRBV30 and TRBJ1-5; D ambiguous. The CDR3 is 14 residues long. CDR1 is GTSNPN, CDR2 SVGIG, per germline (reference sequence). V was trimmed by 0 bases and J by 4 bases, leaving 10 bases between them. In DNA, the CDR3 is TGTGCCTGGAGTGTACTGGGAGGGAATCAGCCCCAGCATTTT. Encoded protein: CAWSVLGGNQPQHF.

This sequence joins TRBV30 and TRBJ2-7, with TRBD1 matching over 11 bases. Germline V gene data show CDR1 as GTSNPN and CDR2 as SVGIG (reference sequence). CDR3 length: 14 residues. V gave up 2 bases and J gave up 2 bases; unmatched junction bases: 2. For the CDR3, the DNA is TGTGCCTGGAGTAGGGGACAGGGGGCCTACGAGCAGTACTTC. Its translation is CAWSRGQGAYEQYF. The full variable domain, its missing parts supplied by reference TRBV30 and TRBJ2-7, is SQTIHQWPATLVQPVGSPLSLECTVEGTSNPNLYWYRQAAGRGLQLLFYSVGIGQISSEVPQNLSASRPQDRQFILSSKKLLLSDSGFYLCAWSRGQGAYEQYFGPGTRLTVT.

The chain employs TRBV3-1 (or the pseudogene TRBV3-2) and TRBJ2-7; D may be TRBD1 or TRBD2 (6 bases each). CDR1 and CDR2 from the germline V gene are LGHDT and YNNKEL (reference sequence). CDR3 size: 12 residues. Trimming stripped 6 bases from V and 6 bases from J, with 12 bases between. CDR3 protein: CASRGGLGEQYF. CDR3 nucleotides: TGTGCCAGCAGGGGGGGCCTTGGCGAGCAGTACTTC.

The chain carries TRBV30 and TRBJ2-3; D call uncertain. Germline CDR1 reads GTSNPN; CDR2 reads SVGIG (reference sequence). Trimming took off 2 bases at V and 0 bases at J, with 12 bases between the two ends. The CDR3 runs 15 residues. The CDR3 DNA follows: TGTGCCTGGAGTCCAGGACCCTCTAGCACAGATACGCAGTATTTT. Encoded protein: CAWSPGPSSTDTQYF.

The V gene is TRBV27, the J gene TRBJ1-5; D is perhaps TRBD1 (6 bases). V lost 4 bases and J lost 0, with 25 bases in between. The CDR3 loop spans 20 amino acids. Looked up from germline, CDR1 is MNHEY and CDR2 is SMNVEV (reference sequence). The CDR3 nucleotides are TGTGCCAGCAGTTCCCTCTTCGGGACACCCGAAATCTATAGCAATCAGCCCCAGCATTTT. It yields the protein CASSSLFGTPEIYSNQPQHF.

This clone is a singleton in its sample. The rearrangement uses TRBV6-2 or TRBV6-3 and TRBJ1-1; 7 bases agree with TRBD1. The CDR3 contains 15 residues. Germline V gene sequence: CDR1 MNHEY, CDR2 SVGEGT. The V and J ends lost 5 bases and 0 bases, in that order; junction bases with no gene match: 6. CDR3 protein: CASSPWTGMNTEAFF. The DNA for the CDR3 is TGTGCCAGCAGTCCATGGACAGGCATGAACACTGAAGCTTTCTTT.

The chain joins TRBV12-3 or TRBV12-4 to TRBJ2-7, with 7 bases identical to TRBD2. The J segment lost 2 bases and the V segment lost 6 bases, leaving 4 bases of the junction unmatched. This CDR3 region has 13 residues. The CDR3 reads CASSYRGAYEQYF. CDR3 nucleotides: TGTGCCAGCAGCTACCGGGGGGCCTACGAGCAGTACTTC.

The rearrangement uses TRBV30 and TRBJ2-5; no clear D. Germline CDR1 GTSNPN, CDR2 SVGIG (reference sequence). CDR3 size: 11 residues. V was trimmed by 4 bases and J by 5 bases, leaving 8 bases between them. The CDR3 here is CAWTSLETQYF. For the CDR3, the DNA is TGTGCCTGGACTAGTTTGGAGACCCAGTACTTC.

The chain has TRBV5-6 and TRBJ1-6; possible D gene TRBD1, 5 bases. The CDR3 covers 16 residues. Germline CDR1 reads SGHDT; CDR2 reads YYEEEE. V lost 2 bases and J lost 3, with 12 bases in between. DNA for the CDR3: TGTGCCAGCAGCTTTGCAGGGAGTTACTATAATTCACCCCTCCACTTT. Translating it yields CASSFAGSYYNSPLHF.

The gene calls are TRBV7-2 and TRBJ2-1; TRBD2 matches 12 bases. Germline V lookup: CDR1 SGHTA, CDR2 FQGNSA. V dropped 2 bases and J dropped 7; count of bases not matched to a gene: 6. The CDR3 extends over 16 amino acids. For the CDR3, the DNA is TGTGCCAGCAGCTTAATCCTAGCGGGAGGGGTTAATGAGCAGTTCTTC. Its protein product is CASSLILAGGVNEQFF.

The genes are TRBV19 and TRBJ1-5; D remains unclear. Looked up from germline, CDR1 is LNHDA and CDR2 is SQIVND (reference sequence). V was trimmed by 6 bases and J by 0 bases, leaving 12 bases between them. The CDR3 spans 15 residues. CDR3 in DNA: TGTGCCAGTAGCGAAAGGTTGTATAGCAATCAGCCCCAGCATTTT. Translation: CASSERLYSNQPQHF.

This chain connects TRBV10-2 to TRBJ2-4; D possibly corresponds to TRBD2 (6 bases). The CDR3 runs to 17 residues. The V gene's germline CDR1 is WSHSY and CDR2 SAAADI. V lost 8 bases and J lost 0, with 20 bases in between. CDR3 region: CASRRAGRLLAKNIQYF. CDR3 coding DNA: TGCGCCAGCCGAAGGGCAGGGAGGCTCTTAGCCAAAAACATTCAGTACTTC.

The chain is built from TRBV10-2 and TRBJ1-5; D is uncertain. The CDR3 is 13 amino acids. Germline V gene lookup returns CDR1 WSHSY and CDR2 SAAADI. Trimming removed 1 base at V and 3 bases at J, with 4 bases between. CDR3 protein: CASSEWYNQPQHF. The CDR3 DNA reads TGCGCCAGCAGTGAGTGGTACAATCAGCCCCAGCATTTT.

J is TRBJ2-7 and V is TRBV29-1, with 8 bases aligning to TRBD2. The CDR3 is made up of 13 amino acids. Per germline, CDR1 SQVTM and CDR2 ANQGSEA. Losses at the gene ends were 4 bases for V and 5 bases for J; bases not matched to a gene: 7. CDR3 coding DNA: TGCAGCGTTGTACGAGCGGGGGCCAACGAGCAGTACTTC. Its translation is CSVVRAGANEQYF.